This T cell receptor (beta chain) came from a study of T cell changes during pregnancy in multiple sclerosis. Some clones are missing from TCRdb's copy, which holds only in-frame ones; the method was immunoSEQ multiplex PCR. The sample shows 40,000 or so clones, around nine tenths of them seen only once. The ends lost 2 bases at V and 4 bases at J; junction bases unmatched: 10. From germline, CDR1 is SEHNR and CDR2 FQNEAQ (reference sequence). This CDR3 has 16 residues. This TCR was sampled from a female donor with multiple sclerosis, enrolled in a pregnancy study. J is TRBJ1-1 and V is TRBV7-9, with 7 bases matching TRBD1. Source: CD8+ T cells from peripheral blood mononuclear cells, taken before pregnancy. CDR3: CASSLLGPGGFTEAFF. CDR3 sequence (DNA): TGTGCCAGCAGCTTACTGGGGCCAGGGGGTTTCACTGAAGCTTTCTTT.